The 13 T cell receptor beta chains reported below all come from one sample, sequenced in a study of T cell repertoires in cytomegalovirus infection (dated by TCRdb to about 2019). The instrument was an Illumina HiSeq 1500. TCRdb ran its own pipeline on the public reads, namely fastp trimming at Q25 and MiXCR clone calling, and kept in-frame beta chains. Under each unique CDR3 protein, matching rows form one entry showing the most common genes and DNA. The sample yields approximately 1,000,000 distinct CDR3 sequences; approximately 31% were counted once. 11% to 15% of the sample rests with the top ten. The sample's treatment or condition label, decoded: in vitro stimulation with specific CMV peptide epitopes to enrich CMV-specific T cells. The antigens for these receptors are not known. The source was cultured CD8+ T cells from PBMCs, collected from culture after CMV antigen stimulation. The receptors come from a human donor in good health (CMV status not recorded). Some clones in this sample may be carry-over from other donors' samples.

This clonotype was counted between two and nine times. The chain joins TRBV2 to TRBJ2-1; no definite D call. This CDR3 is 13 amino acids long. V lost 3 bases and J 7 bases, leaving 10 bases between the germline ends. Germline values: CDR1 SNHLY, CDR2 FYNNEI. The chain's CDR3 is CASSDLVGNEQFF. In DNA form, the CDR3 reads TGTGCCAGCAGTGACCTAGTTGGTAATGAGCAGTTCTTC.

J is TRBJ2-3 and V is TRBV6-4; TRBD1 matches at 7 bases. V shed 6 bases and J 6 bases; nucleotides not matched to a gene: 9. Germline CDR1 is MRHNA and CDR2 is SNTAGT. This CDR3 region has 14 residues. The CDR3 protein is CASSPTGSKDTQYF. In DNA form, the CDR3 reads TGTGCCAGCAGCCCGACAGGGTCGAAGGATACGCAGTATTTT.

As concerns this clonotype: One junction end does not reproduce the germline sequence, and a read error may be involved. The rearrangement uses TRBV7-2 and TRBJ1-4; D possibly corresponds to TRBD1 (5 bases). The V gene's germline CDR1 is SGHTA and CDR2 FQGNSA. There are 14 residues in the CDR3. The CDR3 reads CASSLAGGDEKLFF. The CDR3 nucleotides are TGTGCCAGCAGCCTAGCGGGAGGGGATGAAAAACTGTTTTTT.

The V call is TRBV28, the J call TRBJ1-1; TRBD1 might be the D (6 bases). This CDR3 region has 15 residues. V lost 8 bases and J lost 0, with 16 bases in between. The germline gives CDR1 MDHEN, CDR2 SYDVKM. In nucleotides, the CDR3 is TGTGCCAGCCATACACAGGGTTTGGTGAACACTGAAGCTTTCTTT. This translates into CASHTQGLVNTEAFF.

This clonotype was counted between two and nine times. The chain joins TRBV4-1 to TRBJ2-7, with 7 bases aligning to TRBD1. The V gene end was trimmed by 4 bases and the J gene end by 7 bases; junction bases not matched to a gene: 7. There are 13 residues in the CDR3. The V gene's germline CDR1 is MGHRA and CDR2 YSYEKL. Written as DNA, the CDR3 is TGCGCCAGCAGCCTCGGACAGGCGACGGAGCAGTACGTC. It is translated as CASSLGQATEQYV.

This rearrangement joins TRBV15 to TRBJ1-5; D is ambiguous. V gave up 5 bases and J gave up 3 bases, with 8 bases separating them. This CDR3 is built from 13 residues. The germline V gene encodes CDR1 LNHNV and CDR2 YYDKDF (reference sequence). The CDR3 region is CATSPRNNQPQHF. The CDR3 DNA sequence: TGTGCCACCAGCCCCCGGAACAATCAGCCCCAGCATTTT. Full variable domain (rest looked up from reference TRBV15 and TRBJ1-5): DAMVIQNPRYQVTQFGKPVTLSCSQTLNHNVMYWYQQKSSQAPKLLFHYYDKDFNNEADTPDNFQSRRPNTSFCFLDIRSPGLGDTAMYLCATSPRNNQPQHFGDGTRLSIL.

This chain uses TRBV7-4 with TRBJ2-7; D possibly corresponds to TRBD1 (6 bases). The CDR3 has 20 amino acids. Germline V gene data show CDR1 as SGHVT and CDR2 as SQSDAQ. Trimming left V 5 bases short and J 0 bases short, with 29 bases between. The CDR3 is CASSTIVLSTGQLCSYEQYV. The CDR3 bases are TGTGCCAGCAGCACTATCGTACTATCGACCGGACAGTTATGCTCCTACGAGCAGTACGTC.

This clonotype was detected a few times. The chain employs TRBV6-2 or TRBV6-3 and TRBJ1-1, with D unclear. The CDR3 extends over 16 amino acids. V was pared by 0 bases and J by 4 bases, with 15 bases between. Per the germline V gene, CDR1 is MNHEY and CDR2 is SVGEGT. The CDR3 is CASSYSRVRGSTEAFF. DNA of the CDR3: TGTGCCAGCAGTTACTCGAGAGTTCGGGGAAGCACTGAAGCTTTCTTT.

This clonotype was found a few times. J is TRBJ2-7 and V is TRBV28; TRBD1 matches at 8 bases. V gave up 3 bases and J gave up 5 bases; unmatched junction bases: 6. From germline, CDR1 is MDHEN and CDR2 SYDVKM. The CDR3 sequence is 14 residues long. CDR3 loop: CASSFLRTGNEQYV. CDR3 DNA sequence: TGTGCCAGCAGTTTCCTCAGGACAGGGAACGAGCAGTACGTC.

This clonotype was counted a few times. The CDR3 spells CASSEFGKTALLGEQFF. As DNA, the CDR3 is TGCGCCAGCAGTGAGTTTGGGAAGACCGCGCTACTGGGTGAGCAGTTCTTC. The chain has TRBV10-2 and TRBJ2-1, with unresolved D. CDR3 length: 17 residues. V shed 1 base and J shed 9 bases, with 22 bases lying between them. Germline V gene lookup returns CDR1 WSHSY and CDR2 SAAADI.

The rearrangement links TRBV27 to TRBJ2-2, with D perhaps TRBD1 or TRBD2 (5 bases each). The CDR3 is 15 amino acids. CDR1 MNHEY and CDR2 SMNVEV come from the germline V gene (reference sequence). Trimming pared 0 bases from V and 6 bases from J, leaving 11 bases between. CDR3 nucleotides: TGTGCCAGCAGTTTATCGATCCAGGGAGCCGGGGAGCTGTTTTTT. This gives the protein CASSLSIQGAGELFF.

The chain carries TRBV12-3 or TRBV12-4 and TRBJ1-1; 9 bases line up with TRBD1. The CDR3 covers 14 residues. The junction had 13 bases not matched to a gene; V was cut back by 7 bases and J by 10 bases. CDR3 protein: CASIIRDRERVAFF. In DNA form, the CDR3 reads TGTGCCAGCATCATCCGGGACAGGGAACGAGTAGCTTTCTTT.

This chain joins TRBV7-9 and TRBJ1-5; tentative D call: TRBD1 (5 bases). CDR1 and CDR2 from the germline V gene are SEHNR and FQNEAQ (reference sequence). The CDR3 length is 14 residues. V shed 5 bases and J shed 11 bases, with 19 bases lying between them. The CDR3 protein is CASSHGTGDSAQHF. The CDR3 coding sequence is TGTGCCAGCAGCCACGGGACGGGGGACTCAGCCCAGCATTTT.